The 17 T cell receptor beta chains listed next were all sequenced from one sample in a study of blood T cell repertoires in COVID-19 (dated by TCRdb to 2018 to 2020). The library was generated by the immunoSEQ multiplex PCR assay. TCRdb took over this immuneACCESS table, retaining in-frame rearrangements with V and J assigned. Such tables are incomplete; in checked studies, under half of the missing clones stem from an unresolved V gene, and the remainder is unexplained. Here the sample has 110,000 to 150,000 clones; about 80% occur a single time. In total, the top ten clones hold 3.5% of the sample. Specimen: peripheral blood. The receptors originated from a man between 65 and 85 years old who had recovered from COVID-19.

This clone was seen a handful of times. The chain combines TRBV30 with TRBJ2-3, with TRBD2 matching 12 bases. V was pared by 2 bases and J by 2 bases, with 5 bases of the junction left unmatched. This CDR3 is built from 16 residues. Germline assignment: CDR1 GTSNPN and CDR2 SVGIG (reference sequence). CDR3 region: CAWSSPSGRDTDTQYF. As DNA, the CDR3 is TGTGCCTGGAGTAGTCCTAGCGGGAGGGACACAGATACGCAGTATTTT.

The rearrangement uses TRBV7-6 and TRBJ2-1; 9 bases are shared with TRBD2. CDR1 is SGHVS and CDR2 is FNYEAQ in the germline V gene. The CDR3 length is 18 residues. Trimming at V came to 7 bases and at J to 0 bases, leaving 13 bases not matched to a gene. The CDR3 bases are TGTGCCAGCACCGTAGGGCTAGCGGGAACCAGCTCCTACAATGAGCAGTTCTTC. This gives the protein CASTVGLAGTSSYNEQFF.

This clone was found once. The chain joins TRBV18 to TRBJ1-1; the D gene is possibly TRBD1 (6 bases). The germline V gene has CDR1 KGHSH and CDR2 LQKENI. Trimming stripped 4 bases from V and 0 bases from J, with 15 bases between. The CDR3 is made up of 16 amino acids. CDR3 DNA: TGTGCCAGCTCACTCGAAGGGGGTTTTCTGAACACTGAAGCTTTCTTT. Its translation: CASSLEGGFLNTEAFF.

Only a few counts were recorded for this clone. The chain couples TRBV10-3 to TRBJ2-3; D is unresolved. CDR1 ENHRY and CDR2 SYGVKD come from the germline V gene. The V gene lost 5 bases and the J gene lost 5 bases, with 5 bases spanning the gap. This CDR3 spans 11 amino acids. The CDR3 sequence is CAISPGDTQYF. CDR3 DNA: TGTGCCATCAGTCCGGGAGATACGCAGTATTTT.

This chain joins TRBV25-1 and TRBJ2-3; D call uncertain. The CDR3 extends over 12 amino acids. Trimming pared 4 bases from V and 8 bases from J, leaving 10 bases between. CDR1 is MGHDK and CDR2 is SYGVNS in the germline V gene. The CDR3 loop reads CASSAPFGTQYF. For the CDR3, the DNA is TGTGCCAGCAGTGCCCCCTTCGGTACGCAGTATTTT.

The V gene is TRBV5-1, the J gene TRBJ2-7; D gene ambiguous. Trimming shortened V by 5 bases and J by 3 bases, and 12 bases separated the two germline ends. The CDR3 loop spans 13 amino acids. In germline, CDR1 is SGHRS, CDR2 YFSETQ. CDR3 protein: CASSQESVYEQYF. For the CDR3, the DNA is TGCGCCAGCAGTCAGGAATCCGTCTACGAGCAGTACTTC.

The V and J genes are TRBV10-3 and TRBJ2-3, with 7 nucleotides matching TRBD2. The CDR3 consists of 16 residues. Per germline, CDR1 ENHRY and CDR2 SYGVKD. The trim removed 2 bases at V and 3 bases at J, leaving 8 bases unmatched. The CDR3 sequence is CAISEKEGGPTDTQYF. In nucleotides, the CDR3 is TGTGCCATCAGTGAGAAGGAGGGAGGGCCGACAGATACGCAGTATTTT.

Written as DNA, the CDR3 is TGTGCCAGCAGCTTACTCGGGAACACTGAAGCTTTCTTT. This encodes CASSLLGNTEAFF. The rearrangement uses TRBV7-9 and TRBJ1-1, with D uncertain. V was pared by 2 bases and J by 1 base, with 5 bases between. Germline V gene lookup returns CDR1 SEHNR and CDR2 FQNEAQ (reference sequence). The CDR3 is 13 amino acids. Full variable domain (remainder filled in from reference TRBV7-9 and TRBJ1-1): DTGVSQNPRHKITKRGQNVTFRCDPISEHNRLYWYRQTLGQGPEFLTYFQNEAQLEKSRLLSDRFSAERPKGSFSTLEIQRTEQGDSAMYLCASSLLGNTEAFFGQGTRLTVV.

This chain links TRBV7-6 with TRBJ2-7; possibly TRBD2 for D (6 bases). CDR1 and CDR2 (germline): SGHVS, FNYEAQ. The CDR3 loop spans 15 amino acids. The V end was cut by 5 bases, the J end by 4 bases, with 18 bases between. The chain's CDR3 is CASSPNPGTLYEQYF. The CDR3 bases are TGTGCCAGCAGCCCCAACCCGGGGACTCTATACGAGCAGTACTTC.

This chain joins TRBV10-3 and TRBJ2-7; a possible D gene is TRBD2 (5 bases). The CDR3 is made up of 14 amino acids. V shed 8 bases and J shed 0 bases, with 14 bases lying between them. The germline V gene encodes CDR1 ENHRY and CDR2 SYGVKD. The CDR3 sequence is CAIAETTLSYEQYF. The DNA for the CDR3 is TGTGCCATCGCCGAGACTACGCTCTCCTACGAGCAGTACTTC.

The chain employs TRBV30 and TRBJ1-1; TRBD1 is a possible D gene (5 bases). The ends were cut back, 5 bases at V and 7 bases at J, with 14 bases in the middle. The CDR3 sequence is 12 residues long. The germline V gene encodes CDR1 GTSNPN and CDR2 SVGIG (reference sequence). CDR3 DNA: TGTGCCTGGGCGAATAGGGGTAATGAAGCTTTCTTT. Protein product: CAWANRGNEAFF.

This chain joins TRBV7-8 and TRBJ2-1; D not certain. With 3 bases removed from V and 9 bases from J, the gap between germline ends came to 12 bases. The CDR3 sequence is 13 residues long. Germline CDR1 and CDR2: SGHVS and FQNEAQ. The CDR3 is CASSFLPPGEQFF. The CDR3 DNA follows: TGTGCCAGCAGCTTTTTACCGCCGGGTGAGCAGTTCTTC.

The chain is built from TRBV3-1 (or the pseudogene TRBV3-2) and TRBJ2-7, with 8 bases fitting TRBD2. V lost 3 bases, J lost 6 bases, and 4 bases stayed unmatched. Germline values: CDR1 LGHDT, CDR2 YNNKEL (reference sequence). This CDR3 spans 13 amino acids. CDR3 sequence reads: CASSQSGGPEQYF. The CDR3, as DNA: TGTGCCAGCAGCCAGTCGGGAGGGCCCGAGCAGTACTTC.

This clone was observed once. This chain connects TRBV7-2 to TRBJ1-2; no clear D. V lost 0 bases, J lost 5 bases, and 13 bases lay in between. Germline V lookup: CDR1 SGHTA, CDR2 FQGNSA. The CDR3 extends over 15 amino acids. The CDR3 sequence is CASSLAHQTGYGYTF. The CDR3 coding sequence is TGTGCCAGCAGCTTAGCGCATCAAACCGGTTATGGCTACACCTTC.

The genes are TRBV7-8 and TRBJ1-3, with a tentative D call TRBD1 (5 bases). V gave up 6 bases and J gave up 1 base, with 10 bases separating them. This CDR3 region has 14 residues. Germline loops: CDR1 SGHVS, CDR2 FQNEAQ. The CDR3: CASSYRGSGNTIYF. The DNA of the CDR3 is TGTGCCAGCAGTTATAGGGGTTCTGGAAACACCATATATTTT.

The chain couples TRBV27 to TRBJ2-1; 8 bases are a match to TRBD1. The trim removed 4 bases at V and 0 bases at J, leaving 2 bases unmatched. Germline CDR1 MNHEY, CDR2 SMNVEV (reference sequence). The CDR3 is 15 residues long. The CDR3 sequence is CASSSGTGSYNEQFF. The DNA for the CDR3 is TGTGCCAGCAGTTCAGGGACAGGCTCCTACAATGAGCAGTTCTTC.

The chain couples TRBV4-1 to TRBJ2-5, with D possibly being TRBD2 (7 bases). From germline, CDR1 is MGHRA and CDR2 YSYEKL. V lost 1 base to trimming and J lost 5 bases, with 14 bases between them. This CDR3 has 15 residues. Written as DNA, the CDR3 is TGCGCCAGCAGCCAAGTCAGGGAGGGGGGTGAGACCCAGTACTTC. This codes for CASSQVREGGETQYF.